The clone carrying this T cell receptor (beta chain) has at least ten counts. TCRdb itself ran the 5' RACE reads through MiXCR, one entry per CDR3 protein. The sample consists of approximately 29,000 distinct CDR3 sequences, approximately 6% of them appearing once. The data are from a study of early T cells in non-severe SARS-CoV-2 infection. Study-level background: It was bulk RNA from unsorted whole blood that was sequenced, and the chains were unpaired.

Germline V CDR1 and CDR2: SGHVS, FQNEAQ. V was pared by 5 bases and J by 6 bases, with 13 bases between. The CDR3 loop spans 13 amino acids. The sequence was collected from an adult who was a healthcare worker with PCR-confirmed SARS-CoV-2 infection or an uninfected control (not recorded which). V and J are TRBV7-8 and TRBJ1-1; a possible D gene is TRBD1 (5 bases). This specimen consisted of whole blood, obtained at baseline. The CDR3 loop is CASSPRVAAEAFF. DNA of the CDR3: TGTGCCAGCAGCCCCAGGGTTGCGGCTGAAGCTTTCTTT.